This T cell receptor (beta chain) appears in the sequencing data of a study of T cells in Graves' hyperthyroidism and ophthalmopathy. The study's findings and limits: Ophthalmopathy prediction by the model preceded onset by a median approximately 6.1 months. Blood shared most expanded thyroid clonotypes above 0.001.

Ten or more counts support this clonotype. Its antigen is undetermined. RNA transcripts gave rise to amplified TCR beta CDR3 regions. TCR CDR3 underwent first-round RT-PCR with the HTBI primer set. Each CDR3 protein gets one entry after TCRdb re-called the multiplex PCR reads with MiXCR. The table records 450,000 to 700,000 distinct CDR3 sequences, approximately 44% of them present only once. The germline CDR1 and CDR2 sequences are MNHEY and SVGEGT. V lost 8 bases and J 12 bases, leaving 22 bases between the germline ends. CDR3 size: 13 residues. Investigators excluded patients with uncontrolled infection, other autoimmune disease, pregnancy or lactation. Diagnosing involved the use of clinical symptoms, serum thyroxine and TRAb, thyroid ultrasound and orbital computed tomography.

The V and J genes are TRBV6-2 or TRBV6-3 and TRBJ1-1, with unresolved D. The TCR was taken from an adult woman with Graves' disease, either hyperthyroidism or ophthalmopathy (not recorded which). Material for sequencing was peripheral blood or thyroid tissue (not recorded which). The CDR3 region has the DNA TGTGCCAGCGATGGCCTTCACCTAGGCGGAACTTTCTTT. The encoded protein is CASDGLHLGGTFF.